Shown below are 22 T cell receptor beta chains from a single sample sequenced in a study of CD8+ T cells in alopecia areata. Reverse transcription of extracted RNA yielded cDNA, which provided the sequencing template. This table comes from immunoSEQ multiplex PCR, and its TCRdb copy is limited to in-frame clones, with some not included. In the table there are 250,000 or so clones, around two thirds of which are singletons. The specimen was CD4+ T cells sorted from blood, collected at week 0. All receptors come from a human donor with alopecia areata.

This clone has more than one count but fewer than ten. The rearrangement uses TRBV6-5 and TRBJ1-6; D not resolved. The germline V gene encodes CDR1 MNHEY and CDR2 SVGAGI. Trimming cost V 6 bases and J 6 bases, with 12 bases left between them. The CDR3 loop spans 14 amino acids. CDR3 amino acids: CASSNRGINSPLHF. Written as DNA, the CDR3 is TGTGCCAGCAGCAACCGCGGGATTAATTCACCCCTCCACTTT.

Written as DNA, the CDR3 is TGTGCCTGGAGTGAACTAGGACAGGGTTTGCACGAGCAGTACTTC. It specifies CAWSELGQGLHEQYF. The chain recombines TRBV30 with TRBJ2-7; 8 nucleotides line up with TRBD1. CDR1 and CDR2 (germline): GTSNPN, SVGIG (reference sequence). V dropped 1 base and J dropped 5; count of bases not matched to a gene: 10. This CDR3 spans 15 amino acids.

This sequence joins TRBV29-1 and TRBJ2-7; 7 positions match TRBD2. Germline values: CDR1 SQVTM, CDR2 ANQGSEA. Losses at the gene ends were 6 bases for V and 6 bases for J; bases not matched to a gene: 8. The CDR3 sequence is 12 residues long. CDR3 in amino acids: CSVGGTPFEQYF. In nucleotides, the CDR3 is TGCAGCGTGGGGGGGACCCCGTTCGAGCAGTACTTC.

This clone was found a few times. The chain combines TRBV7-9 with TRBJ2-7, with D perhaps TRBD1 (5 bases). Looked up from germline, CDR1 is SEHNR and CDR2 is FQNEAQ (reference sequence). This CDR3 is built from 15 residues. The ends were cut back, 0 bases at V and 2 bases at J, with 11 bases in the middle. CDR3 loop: CASSLARANPYEQYF. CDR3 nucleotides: TGTGCCAGCAGCTTAGCCAGGGCGAACCCCTACGAGCAGTACTTC.

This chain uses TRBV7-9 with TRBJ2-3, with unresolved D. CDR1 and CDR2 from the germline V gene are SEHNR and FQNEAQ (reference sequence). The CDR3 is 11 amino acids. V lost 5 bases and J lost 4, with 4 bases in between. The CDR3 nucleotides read TGTGCCAGCAGCCGGGCAGATACGCAGTATTTT. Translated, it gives CASSRADTQYF.

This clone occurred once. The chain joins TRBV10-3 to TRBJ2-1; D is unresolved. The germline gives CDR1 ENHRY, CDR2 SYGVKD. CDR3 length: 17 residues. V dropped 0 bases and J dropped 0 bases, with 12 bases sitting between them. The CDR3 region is CAISESLGSNSYNEQFF. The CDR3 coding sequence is TGTGCCATCAGTGAGTCGTTGGGGTCCAACTCCTACAATGAGCAGTTCTTC.

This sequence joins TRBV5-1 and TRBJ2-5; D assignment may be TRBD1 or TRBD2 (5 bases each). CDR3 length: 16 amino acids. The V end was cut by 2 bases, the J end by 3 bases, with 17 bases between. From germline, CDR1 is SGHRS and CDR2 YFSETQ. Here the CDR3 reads CASSLIGARKEETQYF. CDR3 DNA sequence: TGCGCCAGCAGCTTAATCGGGGCAAGAAAGGAAGAGACCCAGTACTTC.

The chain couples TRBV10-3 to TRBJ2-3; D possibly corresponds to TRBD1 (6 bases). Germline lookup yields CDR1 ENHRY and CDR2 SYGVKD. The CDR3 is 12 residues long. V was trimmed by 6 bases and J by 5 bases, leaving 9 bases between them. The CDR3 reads CAIRAGEDTQYF. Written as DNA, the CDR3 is TGTGCCATCAGAGCAGGGGAAGATACGCAGTATTTT.

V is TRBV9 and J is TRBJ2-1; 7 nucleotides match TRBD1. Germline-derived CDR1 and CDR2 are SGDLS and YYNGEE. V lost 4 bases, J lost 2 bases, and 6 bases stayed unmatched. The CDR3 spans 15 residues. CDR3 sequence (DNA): TGTGCCAGCAGCCCTCGGGACAGAACCTACAATGAGCAGTTCTTC. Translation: CASSPRDRTYNEQFF.

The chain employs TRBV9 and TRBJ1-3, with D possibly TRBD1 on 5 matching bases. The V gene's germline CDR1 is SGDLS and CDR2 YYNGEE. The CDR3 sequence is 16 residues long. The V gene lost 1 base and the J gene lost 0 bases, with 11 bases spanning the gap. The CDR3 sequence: CASSVHLDISGNTIYF. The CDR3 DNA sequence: TGTGCCAGCAGCGTACATCTGGACATCTCTGGAAACACCATATATTTT. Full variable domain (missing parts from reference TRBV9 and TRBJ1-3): DSGVTQTPKHLITATGQRVTLRCSPRSGDLSVYWYQQSLDQGLQFLIQYYNGEERAKGNILERFSAQQFPDLHSELNLSSLELGDSALYFCASSVHLDISGNTIYFGEGSWLTVV.

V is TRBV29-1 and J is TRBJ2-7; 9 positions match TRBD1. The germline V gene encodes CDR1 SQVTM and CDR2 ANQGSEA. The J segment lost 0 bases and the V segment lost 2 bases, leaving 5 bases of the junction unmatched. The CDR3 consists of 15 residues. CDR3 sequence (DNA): TGCAGCGTTGAAAGAGGACAGGGGAGCTCCTACGAGCAGTACTTC. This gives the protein CSVERGQGSSYEQYF.

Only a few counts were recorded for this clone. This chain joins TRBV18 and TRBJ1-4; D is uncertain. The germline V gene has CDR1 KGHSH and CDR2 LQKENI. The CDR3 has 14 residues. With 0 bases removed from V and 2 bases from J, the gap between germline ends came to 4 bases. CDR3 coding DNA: TGTGCCAGCTCACCACCAGTGACTAATGAAAAACTGTTTTTT. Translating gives CASSPPVTNEKLFF.

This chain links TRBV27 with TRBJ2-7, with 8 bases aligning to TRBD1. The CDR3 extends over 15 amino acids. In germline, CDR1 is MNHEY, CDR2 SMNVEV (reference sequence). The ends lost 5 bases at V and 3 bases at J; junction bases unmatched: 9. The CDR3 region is CASSPGTGRSYEQYF. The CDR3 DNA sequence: TGTGCCAGCAGTCCTGGGACAGGACGTAGCTACGAGCAGTACTTC.

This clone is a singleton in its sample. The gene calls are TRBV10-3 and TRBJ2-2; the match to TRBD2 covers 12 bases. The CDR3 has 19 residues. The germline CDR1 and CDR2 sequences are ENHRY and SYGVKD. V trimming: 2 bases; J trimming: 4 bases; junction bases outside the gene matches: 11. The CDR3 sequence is CAISEPLAGGEISTGELFF. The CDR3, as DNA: TGTGCCATCAGTGAGCCACTAGCGGGGGGAGAGATAAGCACCGGGGAGCTGTTTTTT.

CDR3 loop: CSTRTGGETQYF. The CDR3 nucleotides are TGCAGCACCCGGACAGGGGGAGAGACCCAGTACTTC. This sequence joins TRBV29-1 and TRBJ2-5; 10 bases are a match to TRBD1. This CDR3 spans 12 amino acids. V lost 8 bases to trimming and J lost 4 bases; unmatched junction nucleotides: 4. Germline V lookup: CDR1 SQVTM, CDR2 ANQGSEA.

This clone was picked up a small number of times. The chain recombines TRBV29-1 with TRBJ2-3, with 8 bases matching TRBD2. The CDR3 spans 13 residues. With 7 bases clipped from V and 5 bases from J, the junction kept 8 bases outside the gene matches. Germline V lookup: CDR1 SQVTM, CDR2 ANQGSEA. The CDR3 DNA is TGCAGCGCCCGCCGGGGGGGCCAAGATACGCAGTATTTT. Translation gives CSARRGGQDTQYF.

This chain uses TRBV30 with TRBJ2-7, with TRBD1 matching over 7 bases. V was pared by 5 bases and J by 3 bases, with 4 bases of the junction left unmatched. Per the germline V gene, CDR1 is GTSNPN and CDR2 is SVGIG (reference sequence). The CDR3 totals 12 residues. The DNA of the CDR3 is TGTGCCTGGGGTAGGGGGCTCTACGAGCAGTACTTC. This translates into CAWGRGLYEQYF.

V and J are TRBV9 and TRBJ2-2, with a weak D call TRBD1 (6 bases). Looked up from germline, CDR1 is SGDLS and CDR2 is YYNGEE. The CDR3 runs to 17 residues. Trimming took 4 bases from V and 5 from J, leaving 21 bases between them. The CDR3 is CASSSWTDDRWTGELFF. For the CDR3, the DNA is TGTGCCAGCAGCTCCTGGACAGACGACCGGTGGACCGGGGAGCTGTTTTTT.

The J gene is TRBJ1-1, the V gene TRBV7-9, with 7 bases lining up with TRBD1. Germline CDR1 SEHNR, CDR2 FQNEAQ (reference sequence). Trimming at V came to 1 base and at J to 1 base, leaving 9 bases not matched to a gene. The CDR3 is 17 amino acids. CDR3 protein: CASSLGPDRTTNTEAFF. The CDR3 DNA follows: TGTGCCAGCAGCTTAGGCCCGGACAGGACCACGAACACTGAAGCTTTCTTT.

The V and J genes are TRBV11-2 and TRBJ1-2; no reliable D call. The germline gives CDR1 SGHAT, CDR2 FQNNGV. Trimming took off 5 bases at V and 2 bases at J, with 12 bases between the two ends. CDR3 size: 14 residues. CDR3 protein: CASSIQTLNYGYTF. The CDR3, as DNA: TGTGCCAGCAGCATACAGACCCTAAACTATGGCTACACCTTC.

The CDR3: CSASTGNGGYTF. The DNA for the CDR3 is TGCAGCGCCTCGACAGGGAACGGTGGCTACACCTTC. The chain links TRBV29-1 to TRBJ1-2; 7 nucleotides match TRBD1. The ends lost 7 bases at V and 7 bases at J; junction bases unmatched: 9. Germline V gives CDR1 SQVTM, CDR2 ANQGSEA. This CDR3 is 12 amino acids long.

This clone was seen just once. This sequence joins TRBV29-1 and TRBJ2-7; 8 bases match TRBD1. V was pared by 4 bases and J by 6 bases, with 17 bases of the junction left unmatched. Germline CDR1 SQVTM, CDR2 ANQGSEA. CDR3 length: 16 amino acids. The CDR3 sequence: CSVVGSHLGQGGEQYF. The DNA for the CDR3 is TGCAGCGTTGTCGGGTCCCACTTAGGACAGGGTGGCGAGCAGTACTTC.